Listed below are T cell receptor beta chains from one sample, sequenced in a study of T cell repertoires in cytomegalovirus infection. No antigens are known for them. MiXCR, run by TCRdb on the reads, gives a single entry per CDR3 protein. The sample lists around 570,000 distinct CDR3 sequences, roughly 43% occurring once. Source: cultured PBMCs, taken from culture after CMV antigen stimulation. The source of these receptors is a human donor in good health (CMV status not recorded). Some clones in this sample may be carry-over from other donors' samples. Both conserved end residues are part of each CDR3. The D gene is left open where the match is weak. The size field is filled for only some rows; it gives once, few, many or a size class.

size | J | D | V | CDR3 | DNA
once | TRBJ2-4 | NA | TRBV20-1 | CSARTILNIQYF | TGCAGTGCTAGGACGATATTAAACATTCAGTACTTC
NA | TRBJ2-1 | NA | TRBV7-8 | CASSLRGSVTAAVNEQFF | TGTGCCAGCAGCTTACGGGGGTCCGTGACAGCGGCTGTGAATGAGCAGTTCTTC
NA | TRBJ2-1 | TRBD2 | TRBV6-1 | CASSTHQRERQFF | TGTGCCAGCAGCACCCACCAGCGGGAACGGCAGTTCTTC
NA | TRBJ1-5 | NA | TRBV2 | CASSSGTPVGNQPQHF | TGTGCCAGCAGTTCCGGGACACCAGTAGGCAATCAGCCCCAGCATTTT
many | TRBJ2-5 | TRBD2 | TRBV7-2 | CASSLMGGETQYF | TGTGCCAGCAGCTTAATGGGGGGGGAGACCCAGTACTTC
NA | TRBJ2-7 | NA | TRBV5-6 | CASSTDQWTGGEQYF | TGTGCCAGCAGCACGGACCAATGGACCGGGGGAGAGCAGTACTTC
NA | TRBJ2-1 | TRBD2 | TRBV6-2/TRBV6-3 | CASSSPLAGDYNEQFF | TGTGCCAGCAGTTCCCCACTAGCGGGTGACTACAATGAGCAGTTCTTC
NA | TRBJ1-1 | NA | TRBV7-2 | CASSLYLDTEAFF | TGTGCCAGCAGCTTATATCTGGACACTGAAGCTTTCTTT
NA | TRBJ2-3 | NA | TRBV9 | CASSVGAITDTQYF | TGTGCCAGCAGCGTAGGGGCCATCACAGATACGCAGTATTTT
NA | TRBJ1-1 | NA | TRBV20-1 | CSARRMANTEAFF | TGCAGTGCTAGGCGCATGGCTAACACTGAAGCTTTCTTT
few | TRBJ2-1 | TRBD2 | TRBV7-9 | CASSPAVGSGGAGYNEQFF | TGTGCCAGCAGCCCTGCGGTAGGTAGCGGGGGGGCTGGCTACAATGAGCAGTTCTTC
few | TRBJ2-1 | NA | TRBV11-1 | CASSLVDNEQFF | TGTGCCAGCAGCTTAGTTGACAATGAGCAGTTCTTC
NA | TRBJ2-3 | NA | TRBV7-2 | CASSFSQGGDTQYF | TGTGCCAGCAGCTTTTCACAGGGTGGGGATACGCAGTATTTT
NA | TRBJ2-3 | TRBD2 | TRBV7-2 | CANSTGVVAGNTDTQYF | TGTGCGAACAGCACCGGCGTCGTAGCGGGGAACACAGATACGCAGTATTTT
many | TRBJ1-1 | NA | TRBV4-1 | CASSQVRSEAFF | TGCGCCAGCAGCCAAGTCAGGTCCGAAGCTTTCTTT
NA | TRBJ2-3 | NA | TRBV4-1 | CASSQLEFSTDTQYF | TGCGCCAGCAGCCAACTAGAATTTAGCACAGATACGCAGTATTTT
NA | TRBJ1-6 | NA | TRBV7-2 | CASSPSVGSYNSPLHF | TGTGCCAGCAGCCCCTCCGTGGGGTCATATAATTCACCCCTCCACTTT
NA | TRBJ1-1 | NA | TRBV4-3 | CASSQAWEGRGNTEAFF | TGCGCCAGCAGCCAGGCCTGGGAGGGGAGGGGGAACACTGAAGCTTTCTTT
few | TRBJ2-4 | NA | TRBV6-1 | CASSEGVPNIQYF | TGTGCCAGCAGTGAAGGAGTTCCAAACATTCAGTACTTC
NA | TRBJ2-1 | TRBD2 | TRBV6-2/TRBV6-3 | CASPLGTSGSPRFCNEQFF | TGTGCCAGCCCCTTGGGGACTAGCGGGAGTCCTAGGTTTTGCAATGAGCAGTTCTTC
NA | TRBJ2-5 | NA | TRBV4-2 | CASSQGPDETQYF | TGTGCCAGCAGCCAAGGTCCTGACGAGACCCAGTACTTC
NA | TRBJ2-3 | NA | TRBV7-2 | CASRTGLGTDTQYF | TGTGCCAGCAGAACAGGGTTGGGCACAGATACGCAGTATTTT
few | TRBJ2-5 | TRBD2 | TRBV4-1 | CASSHDQASGGQETQYF | TGCGCCAGCAGCCACGATCAGGCTAGCGGGGGACAAGAGACCCAGTACTTC
NA | TRBJ2-3 | NA | TRBV19 | CASSQPPSTDTQYF | TGTGCCAGTAGCCAACCTCCTAGCACAGATACGCAGTATTTT
NA | TRBJ2-6 | TRBD2 | TRBV7-6 | CASSFTSAGANVLTF | TGTGCCAGCAGCTTTACTAGCGCCGGGGCCAACGTCCTGACTTTC
NA | TRBJ1-4 | NA | TRBV7-3 | CASSFSATNEKLFF | TGTGCCAGCAGCTTCAGTGCAACTAATGAAAAACTGTTTTTT